What follows is one TCR beta chain and its context. The target of this receptor is not known. No clone much larger than this one lies a single base away; base qualities are absent. These data are taken from a study of T cell changes during pregnancy in multiple sclerosis (dated by TCRdb to between 2019 and 2020). Background for the entire study: The study examined how the T cell repertoire changed over the course of pregnancy in women with multiple sclerosis.

Library creation used the immunoSEQ multiplex PCR assay. TCRdb took over this immuneACCESS table, retaining in-frame rearrangements with V and J assigned. Such tables are incomplete; in checked studies, under half of the missing clones stem from an unresolved V gene, and the remainder is unexplained. The sample records about 38,000 clones, more than 75% of which are singletons. The ten largest clonotypes hold more than 5.5% of the sample. Germline trimming: 2 bases from V, 6 bases from J; junction bases outside gene matches: 7. According to the germline V gene, CDR1 reads MNHEY and CDR2 reads SVGAGI. Its CDR3 holds 15 amino acids, cysteine through phenylalanine. Only the CDR3 portion is preserved as DNA: 45 bases, with reading frame beginning at the first base.

This TCR was sampled from a female donor with multiple sclerosis, enrolled in a pregnancy study. Sample: CD8+ T cells from peripheral blood mononuclear cells, taken in the third trimester of pregnancy. The chain is made from TRBV6-5 and TRBJ2-1, with TRBD1 matching 7 junction bases. The CDR3 has the sequence CASSYRGLSANEQFF. The DNA sequence reads TGTGCCAGCAGTTACAGGGGGCTTTCGGCCAATGAGCAGTTCTTC.